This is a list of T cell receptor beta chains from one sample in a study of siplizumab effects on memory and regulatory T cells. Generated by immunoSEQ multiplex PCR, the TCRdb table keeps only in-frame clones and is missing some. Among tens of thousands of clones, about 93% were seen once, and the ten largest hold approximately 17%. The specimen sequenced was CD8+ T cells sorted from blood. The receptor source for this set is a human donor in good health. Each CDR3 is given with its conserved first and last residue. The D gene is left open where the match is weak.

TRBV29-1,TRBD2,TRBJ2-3,CSVWGLAGFSTDTQYF
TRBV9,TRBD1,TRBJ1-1,CASSVGSGGFTEAFF
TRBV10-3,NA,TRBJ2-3,CAISEGETSTDTQYF
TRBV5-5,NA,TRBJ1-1,CASSLIGQGNTEAFF
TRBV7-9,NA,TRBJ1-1,CASSLLGGIEAFF
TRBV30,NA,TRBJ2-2,CAWSPSVELFF
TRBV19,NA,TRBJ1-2,CASSISLGYGYTF
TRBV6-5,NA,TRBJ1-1,CASSYLRRSTEAFF
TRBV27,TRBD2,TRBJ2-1,CASSTSGVDNEQFF
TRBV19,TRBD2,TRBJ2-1,CASSILLAGVKYEQFF
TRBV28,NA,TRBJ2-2,CASSSLGGDPWNTGELFF
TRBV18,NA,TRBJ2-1,CASSPTPRGDEQFF
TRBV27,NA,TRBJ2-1,CASSLNGGPTGEQFF